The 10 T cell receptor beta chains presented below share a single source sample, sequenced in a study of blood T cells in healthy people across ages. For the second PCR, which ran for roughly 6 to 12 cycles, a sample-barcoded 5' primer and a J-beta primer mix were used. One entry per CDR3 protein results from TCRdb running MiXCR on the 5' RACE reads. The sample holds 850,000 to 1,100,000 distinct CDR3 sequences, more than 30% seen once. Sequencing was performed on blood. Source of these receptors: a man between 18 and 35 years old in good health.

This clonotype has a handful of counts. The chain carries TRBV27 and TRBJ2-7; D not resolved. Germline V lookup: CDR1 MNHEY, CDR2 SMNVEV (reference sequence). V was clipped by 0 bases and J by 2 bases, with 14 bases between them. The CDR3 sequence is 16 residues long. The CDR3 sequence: CASSLSFGDKAYEQYF. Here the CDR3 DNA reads TGTGCCAGCAGTTTATCCTTCGGAGATAAGGCCTACGAGCAGTACTTC.

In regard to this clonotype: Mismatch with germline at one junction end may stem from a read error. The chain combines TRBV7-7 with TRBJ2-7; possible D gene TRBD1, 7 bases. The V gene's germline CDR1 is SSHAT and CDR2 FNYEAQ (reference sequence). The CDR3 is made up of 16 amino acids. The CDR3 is CASSFTRQGGSYEQYF. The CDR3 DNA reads TGTGCTAGCAGCTTCACACGACAGGGAGGTTCCTACGAGCAGTACTTC.

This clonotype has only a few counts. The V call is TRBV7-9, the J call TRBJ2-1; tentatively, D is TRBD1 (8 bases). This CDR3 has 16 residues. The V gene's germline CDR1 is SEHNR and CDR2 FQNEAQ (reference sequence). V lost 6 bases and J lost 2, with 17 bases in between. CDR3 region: CASSQQGGSPYNEQFF. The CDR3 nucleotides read TGTGCCAGCAGTCAACAGGGGGGGAGTCCCTACAATGAGCAGTTCTTC. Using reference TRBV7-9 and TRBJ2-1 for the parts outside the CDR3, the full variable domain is DTGVSQNPRHKITKRGQNVTFRCDPISEHNRLYWYRQTLGQGPEFLTYFQNEAQLEKSRLLSDRFSAERPKGSFSTLEIQRTEQGDSAMYLCASSQQGGSPYNEQFFGPGTRLTVL.

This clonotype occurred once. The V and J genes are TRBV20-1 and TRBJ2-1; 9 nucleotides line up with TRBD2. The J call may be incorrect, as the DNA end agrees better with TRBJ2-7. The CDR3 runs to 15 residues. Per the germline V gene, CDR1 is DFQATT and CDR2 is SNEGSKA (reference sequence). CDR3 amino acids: CSARDSGGRYNEQYF. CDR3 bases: TGCAGTGCTAGAGATAGCGGGGGCCGATACAATGAGCAGTACTTC.

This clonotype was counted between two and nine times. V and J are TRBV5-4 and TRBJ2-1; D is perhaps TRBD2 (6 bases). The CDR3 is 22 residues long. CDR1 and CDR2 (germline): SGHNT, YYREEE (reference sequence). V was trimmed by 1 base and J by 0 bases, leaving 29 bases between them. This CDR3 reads CASSLFGLLIWRGKSSYNEQFF. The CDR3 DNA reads TGTGCCAGCAGCTTGTTTGGTCTTTTAATTTGGAGGGGTAAGAGCTCCTACAATGAGCAGTTCTTC.

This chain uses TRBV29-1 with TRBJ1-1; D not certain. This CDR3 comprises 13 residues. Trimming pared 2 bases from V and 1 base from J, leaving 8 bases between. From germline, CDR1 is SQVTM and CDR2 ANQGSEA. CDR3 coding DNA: TGCAGCGTTGAACAGCCCGGGAACACTGAAGCTTTCTTT. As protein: CSVEQPGNTEAFF.

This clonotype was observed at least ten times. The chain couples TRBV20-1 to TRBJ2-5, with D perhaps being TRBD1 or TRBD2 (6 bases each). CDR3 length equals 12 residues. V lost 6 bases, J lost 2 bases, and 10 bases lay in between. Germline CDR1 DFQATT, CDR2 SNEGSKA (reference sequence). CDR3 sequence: CSATGAQETQYF. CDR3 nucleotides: TGCAGTGCCACGGGGGCACAAGAGACCCAGTACTTC.

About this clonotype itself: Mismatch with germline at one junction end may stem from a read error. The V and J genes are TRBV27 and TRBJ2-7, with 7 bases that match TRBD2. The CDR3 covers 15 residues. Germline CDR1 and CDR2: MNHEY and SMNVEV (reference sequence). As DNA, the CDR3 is TGTTCCAGCCCCCTTGCGGGAGACAGCTCCTACGAGCAGTACTTC. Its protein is CSSPLAGDSSYEQYF.

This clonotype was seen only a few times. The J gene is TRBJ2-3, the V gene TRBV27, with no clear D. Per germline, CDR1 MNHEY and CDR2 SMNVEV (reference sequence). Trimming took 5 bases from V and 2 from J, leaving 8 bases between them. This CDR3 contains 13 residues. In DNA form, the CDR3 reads TGTGCCAGCAGTCCGATAGACACAGATACGCAGTATTTT. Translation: CASSPIDTDTQYF.

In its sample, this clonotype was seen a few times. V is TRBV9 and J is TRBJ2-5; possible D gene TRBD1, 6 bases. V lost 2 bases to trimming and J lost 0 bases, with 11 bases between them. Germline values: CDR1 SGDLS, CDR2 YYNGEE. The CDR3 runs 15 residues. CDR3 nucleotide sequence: TGTGCCAGCAGCGTTGCGGACAGAAACCAAGAGACCCAGTACTTC. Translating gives CASSVADRNQETQYF.